One sample yielded the 26 T cell receptor beta chains listed below, sequenced in a study of metastatic and nonmetastatic thyroid tumors. From the PCR reads, TCRdb re-called clones with MiXCR. The repertoire has about 38,000 clones, roughly 27% of them found once; the top ten carry around 9.5%. Thyroid surgery was performed in patients who had received no treatment beforehand. Sequenced input: blood. The receptors stem from a female donor with papillary thyroid cancer or a benign thyroid nodule (not recorded which). Some clones in this sample may be carry-over from other donors' samples.

This sequence joins TRBV15 and TRBJ2-3, with TRBD2 matching over 11 bases. The CDR3 runs to 16 residues. Per the germline V gene, CDR1 is LNHNV and CDR2 is YYDKDF (reference sequence). The junction had 10 bases not matched to a gene; V was cut back by 9 bases and J by 2 bases. The CDR3 DNA sequence: TGTGCCACTATCAGAGGGGGACTAGCGGACACAGATACGCAGTATTTT. Amino acid sequence: CATIRGGLADTDTQYF.

The table lists this clone with a few counts. The chain links TRBV19 to TRBJ1-5, with D uncertain. The CDR3 consists of 9 residues. In germline, CDR1 is LNHDA, CDR2 SQIVND (reference sequence). V was pared by 11 bases and J by 6 bases, with 5 bases between. The CDR3 DNA is TGTGCCGCGGGTCAGCCCCAGCATTTT. This translates into CAAGQPQHF.

V is TRBV11-2 and J is TRBJ2-3; 11 nucleotides align to TRBD1. The CDR3 is made up of 17 amino acids. The germline CDR1 and CDR2 sequences are SGHAT and FQNNGV. V shed 7 bases, J shed 6 bases, and the junction held 15 bases outside the gene matches. This CDR3 is CASIPSSGTGGIDTQYF. DNA of the CDR3: TGTGCCAGCATCCCGAGCAGTGGGACAGGGGGTATTGATACGCAGTATTTT.

This clone was recorded at least ten times. The chain recombines TRBV7-2 with TRBJ2-3; D gene unclear. Germline CDR1 SGHTA, CDR2 FQGNSA. The CDR3 totals 14 residues. V lost 4 bases and J 2 bases, leaving 10 bases between the germline ends. CDR3 bases: TGTGCCAGCAGCTGGGGTATTAACACAGATACGCAGTATTTT. Amino acids: CASSWGINTDTQYF.

The table lists this clone with a count of one. This chain joins TRBV5-5 and TRBJ2-7; tentatively, D is TRBD1 (5 bases). Trimming took off 5 bases at V and 3 bases at J, with 9 bases between the two ends. CDR3 length equals 12 residues. Per germline, CDR1 SGHKS and CDR2 YYEKEE (reference sequence). CDR3 sequence reads: CASSNRGYEQYF. CDR3 in DNA: TGTGCCAGCAGTAATAGGGGCTACGAGCAGTACTTC. The variable domain in full, completed from reference TRBV5-5 and TRBJ2-7, reads DAGVTQSPTHLIKTRGQQVTLRCSPISGHKSVSWYQQVLGQGPQFIFQYYEKEERGRGNFPDRFSARQFPNYSSELNVNALLLGDSALYLCASSNRGYEQYFGPGTRLTVT.

This clone was seen a few times. The chain couples TRBV12-3 or TRBV12-4 to TRBJ2-1; maybe TRBD1 (6 bases). Trimming cost V 5 bases and J 4 bases, with 15 bases left between them. This CDR3 is built from 15 residues. Written as DNA, the CDR3 is TGTGCCAGCAGTGCAGGGGCATTGACGTACAATGAGCAGTTCTTC. Translated: CASSAGALTYNEQFF.

In its sample, this clone was seen many times. This chain joins TRBV19 and TRBJ1-5, with D possibly being TRBD1 (6 bases). V was trimmed by 5 bases and J by 4 bases, leaving 21 bases between them. CDR3 size: 17 residues. Germline values: CDR1 LNHDA, CDR2 SQIVND (reference sequence). DNA for the CDR3: TGTGCCAGTAGTTCAGAAAACAGGGACGTGGGGAATCAGCCCCAGCATTTT. Protein: CASSSENRDVGNQPQHF.

The chain links TRBV7-2 to TRBJ2-5, with TRBD2 identical over 12 bases. V shed 8 bases, J shed 5 bases, and the junction held 9 bases outside the gene matches. Germline values: CDR1 SGHTA, CDR2 FQGNSA. The CDR3 runs 15 residues. The CDR3, as DNA: TGTGCCAGCGTTCCGACTAGCGGGAGATGGGAGACCCAGTACTTC. The encoded protein is CASVPTSGRWETQYF.

This clone was observed a handful of times. V and J are TRBV27 and TRBJ1-6; D gene uncertain. The germline V and J ends were trimmed by 8 bases and 1 base, with 12 bases remaining between them. The CDR3 contains 15 residues. Looked up from germline, CDR1 is MNHEY and CDR2 is SMNVEV (reference sequence). The CDR3 sequence: CASRMVGSYNSPLHF. The DNA of the CDR3 is TGTGCCAGCCGCATGGTGGGTTCCTATAATTCACCCCTCCACTTT.

There are many counts of this clone. V usage is TRBV6-5 and J usage is TRBJ1-1; 7 positions agree with TRBD1. Trimming took 2 bases from V and 8 from J; bases not matched to a gene: 5. The CDR3 totals 13 residues. Germline CDR1 is MNHEY and CDR2 is SVGAGI. CDR3 nucleotides: TGTGCCAGCAGTTACCGGACAGGTGTGGAAGCTTTCTTT. Translating gives CASSYRTGVEAFF.

This clone was seen repeatedly, ten times or more. V gene TRBV28 combines with J gene TRBJ1-2, with D maybe TRBD1 (6 bases). V lost 7 bases, J lost 4 bases, and 13 bases lay in between. The germline V gene has CDR1 MDHEN and CDR2 SYDVKM. The CDR3 length is 13 residues. CDR3 in DNA: TGTGCCAGCACACCTACAGGGACCTATGGCTACACCTTC. It yields the protein CASTPTGTYGYTF.

This clone was seen a handful of times. V gene TRBV12-3 or TRBV12-4 combines with J gene TRBJ1-2, with unresolved D. The V end lost 4 bases, the J end lost 1 base, and 16 bases lay between the germline ends. The CDR3 sequence is 16 residues long. The CDR3 loop is CASSSTETRVNYGYTF. The CDR3 DNA reads TGTGCCAGCAGTTCAACCGAGACGCGTGTTAACTATGGCTACACCTTC.

This clone was recorded many times. V usage is TRBV4-2 and J usage is TRBJ2-2; 15 bases map to TRBD2. V was pared by 4 bases and J by 5 bases, with 8 bases of the junction left unmatched. The CDR3 contains 18 residues. Germline CDR1 is LGHNA and CDR2 is YNFKEQ. The CDR3 DNA reads TGTGCCAGCAGCCCGATGGGACTAGCGGGAGGCGGGACCGGGGAGCTGTTTTTT. Its translation: CASSPMGLAGGGTGELFF.

This clone was counted at least ten times. This chain links TRBV7-3 with TRBJ2-1; TRBD2 matches 8 bases. Germline CDR1 and CDR2: SGHTA and FQGTGA. V was clipped by 2 bases and J by 8 bases; unmatched bases: 8. The CDR3 has 15 residues. CDR3 region: CASSLVREGLHEQFF. CDR3 DNA: TGTGCCAGCAGCTTAGTACGGGAGGGCCTTCATGAGCAGTTCTTC.

V is TRBV20-1 and J is TRBJ2-1; D is possibly TRBD2 (6 bases). Per the germline V gene, CDR1 is DFQATT and CDR2 is SNEGSKA (reference sequence). The V end lost 3 bases, the J end lost 7 bases, and 16 bases lay between the germline ends. The CDR3 is 14 residues long. The DNA for the CDR3 is TGCAGTGCTAGTCAGCGGGTGCAAGGGAATGAGCAGTTCTTC. Encoded protein: CSASQRVQGNEQFF.

This clone came up a few times. The chain has TRBV12-3 or TRBV12-4 and TRBJ1-5; D unresolved. Trimming pared 3 bases from V and 1 base from J, leaving 10 bases between. The CDR3 is made up of 15 amino acids. The CDR3 nucleotides read TGTGCCAGCAGTTTGAGGGCGGTGAGCAATCAGCCCCAGCATTTT. This sequence encodes CASSLRAVSNQPQHF.

This clone has at least ten counts. The J gene is TRBJ2-7, the V gene TRBV29-1, with 10 bases fitting TRBD2. V lost 6 bases and J lost 5; bases outside the gene matches: 7. CDR3 length: 13 residues. Germline CDR1 is SQVTM and CDR2 is ANQGSEA. The CDR3 region is CSVGSGRVNEQYF. The CDR3 DNA reads TGCAGCGTCGGGAGCGGGAGGGTCAACGAGCAGTACTTC.

This clone was detected a few times. The J gene is TRBJ2-2, the V gene TRBV6-1, with D uncertain. Trimming pared 6 bases from V and 0 bases from J, leaving 8 bases between. This CDR3 contains 14 residues. Germline CDR1 and CDR2: MNHNS and SASEGT. CDR3 nucleotides: TGTGCCAGCAGGACAAATTCGAACACCGGGGAGCTGTTTTTT. Its protein product is CASRTNSNTGELFF.

The genes are TRBV6-1 and TRBJ1-4; D is uncertain. CDR3 length: 14 amino acids. V lost 6 bases, J lost 7 bases, and 15 bases lay in between. The V gene's germline CDR1 is MNHNS and CDR2 SASEGT. CDR3 coding DNA: TGTGCCAGCAGCCGCGAGGAGAGCAGTGAAAAACTGTTTTTT. Encoded protein: CASSREESSEKLFF.

This clone was seen at least ten times. V and J are TRBV5-5 and TRBJ2-5; D may be TRBD1 or TRBD2 (5 bases each). Germline values: CDR1 SGHKS, CDR2 YYEKEE (reference sequence). V shed 2 bases and J shed 5 bases, with 19 bases lying between them. This CDR3 is 16 amino acids long. CDR3 region: CASSLMEAGSRETQYF. For the CDR3, the DNA is TGTGCCAGCAGCTTAATGGAGGCAGGGAGCAGGGAGACCCAGTACTTC.

This clone was counted ten times or more. The V and J genes are TRBV7-9 and TRBJ2-3, with D unresolved. Trimming took off 5 bases at V and 2 bases at J, with 5 bases between the two ends. Germline loops: CDR1 SEHNR, CDR2 FQNEAQ (reference sequence). This CDR3 comprises 12 residues. Here the CDR3 reads CASSPNTDTQYF. The CDR3 coding sequence is TGTGCCAGCAGCCCGAACACAGATACGCAGTATTTT.

This clone qualifies as medium-sized. The chain has TRBV7-2 and TRBJ1-6, with D perhaps matching TRBD1 (5 bases). The V gene lost 6 bases and the J gene lost 4 bases, with 19 bases spanning the gap. CDR3 length: 17 residues. Per germline, CDR1 SGHTA and CDR2 FQGNSA. CDR3 in amino acids: CASRLSDRPAYNSPLHF. CDR3 DNA sequence: TGTGCCAGCAGACTGTCAGACAGACCGGCTTATAATTCACCCCTCCACTTT.

V gene TRBV2 combines with J gene TRBJ2-5; D gene ambiguous. The CDR3 contains 13 residues. CDR1 and CDR2 from the germline V gene are SNHLY and FYNNEI. Trimming left V 7 bases short and J 4 bases short, with 13 bases between. CDR3 residues: CASTLGAAETQYF. The CDR3 bases are TGTGCCAGCACCCTGGGTGCGGCAGAGACCCAGTACTTC.

This chain links TRBV7-3 with TRBJ1-6, with 10 bases lining up with TRBD1. The CDR3 has 15 residues. The V and J ends lost 6 bases and 9 bases, in that order; junction bases with no gene match: 8. In germline, CDR1 is SGHTA, CDR2 FQGTGA. The CDR3 loop reads CASSSSGTGASPLHF. The CDR3 coding sequence is TGTGCCAGCAGTTCCAGCGGGACAGGGGCTTCACCCCTCCACTTT.

This clone was seen ten or more times. This rearrangement joins TRBV6-1 to TRBJ2-3, with D perhaps matching TRBD1 or TRBD2 (5 bases each). The germline gives CDR1 MNHNS, CDR2 SASEGT. The CDR3 totals 14 residues. V lost 3 bases and J lost 3, with 10 bases in between. The CDR3 spells CASSDGGETDTQYF. DNA of the CDR3: TGTGCCAGCAGTGATGGGGGAGAAACAGATACGCAGTATTTT.

This clone was seen at least ten times. The chain couples TRBV28 to TRBJ1-2; a possible D gene is TRBD1 (6 bases). This CDR3 is 15 amino acids long. Germline V CDR1 and CDR2: MDHEN, SYDVKM. V was cut by 8 bases and J by 1 base, with 17 bases left in between. The CDR3 sequence: CASLPRGGGNYGYTF. As DNA, the CDR3 is TGTGCCAGCTTACCTCGAGGGGGGGGTAACTATGGCTACACCTTC.